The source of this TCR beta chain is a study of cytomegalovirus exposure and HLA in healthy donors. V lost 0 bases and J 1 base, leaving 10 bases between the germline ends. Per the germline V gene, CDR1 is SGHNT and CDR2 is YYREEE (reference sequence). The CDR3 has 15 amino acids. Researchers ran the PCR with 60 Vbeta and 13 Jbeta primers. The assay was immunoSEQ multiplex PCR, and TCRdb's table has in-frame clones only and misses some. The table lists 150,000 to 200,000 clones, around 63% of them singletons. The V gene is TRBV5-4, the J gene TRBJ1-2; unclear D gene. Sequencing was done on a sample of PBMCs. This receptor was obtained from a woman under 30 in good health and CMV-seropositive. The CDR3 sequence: CASSLDLDNNYGYTF. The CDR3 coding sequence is TGTGCCAGCAGCTTGGATTTAGACAATAACTATGGCTACACCTTC.